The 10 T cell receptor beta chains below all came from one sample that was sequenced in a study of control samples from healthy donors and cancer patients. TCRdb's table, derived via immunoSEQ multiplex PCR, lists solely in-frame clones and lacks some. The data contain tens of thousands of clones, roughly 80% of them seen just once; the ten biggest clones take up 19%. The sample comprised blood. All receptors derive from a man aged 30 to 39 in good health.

The CDR3 DNA is TGTGCCACCCAAGACAGGGGGAATTCACCCCTCCACTTT. It codes for CATQDRGNSPLHF. The chain recombines TRBV24-1 with TRBJ1-6; 9 nucleotides align to TRBD1. Losses at the gene ends were 9 bases for V and 7 bases for J; bases not matched to a gene: 3. The germline CDR1 and CDR2 sequences are KGHDR and SFDVKD. The length of the CDR3 is 13 residues.

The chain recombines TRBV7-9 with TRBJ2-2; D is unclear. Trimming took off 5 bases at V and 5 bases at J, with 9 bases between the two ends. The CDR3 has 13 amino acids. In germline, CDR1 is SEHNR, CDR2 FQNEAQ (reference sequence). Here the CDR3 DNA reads TGTGCCAGCAGCCTTTTAGCAACCGGGGAGCTGTTTTTT. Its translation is CASSLLATGELFF.

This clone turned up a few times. CDR3 loop: CASSFGPSLGYTF. In DNA form, the CDR3 reads TGTGCCAGCAGCTTCGGACCTTCTTTAGGCTACACCTTC. The chain employs TRBV7-2 and TRBJ1-2, with unresolved D. In germline, CDR1 is SGHTA, CDR2 FQGNSA. The CDR3 extends over 13 amino acids. The ends were cut back, 3 bases at V and 8 bases at J, with 13 bases in the middle.

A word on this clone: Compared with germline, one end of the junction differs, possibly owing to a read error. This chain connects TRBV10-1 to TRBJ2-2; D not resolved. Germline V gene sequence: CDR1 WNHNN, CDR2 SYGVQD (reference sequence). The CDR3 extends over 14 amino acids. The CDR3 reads CASGDSLNTGELFF. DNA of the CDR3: TGCGCCAGCGGTGATTCCTTGAACACCGGGGAGCTGTTTTTT.

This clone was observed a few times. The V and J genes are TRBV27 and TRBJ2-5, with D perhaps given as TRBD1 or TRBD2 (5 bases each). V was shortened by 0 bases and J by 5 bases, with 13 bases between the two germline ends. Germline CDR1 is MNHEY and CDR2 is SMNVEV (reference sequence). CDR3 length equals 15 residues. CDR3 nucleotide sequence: TGTGCCAGCAGTTTATCAACGGGGCCCGGGGAGACCCAGTACTTC. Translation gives CASSLSTGPGETQYF.

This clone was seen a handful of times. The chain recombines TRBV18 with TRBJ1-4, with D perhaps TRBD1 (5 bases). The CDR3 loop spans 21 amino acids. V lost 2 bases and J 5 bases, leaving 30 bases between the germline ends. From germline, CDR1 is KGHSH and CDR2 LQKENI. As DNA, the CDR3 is TGTGCCAGCTCACCAGGGAGAGCCCTACTAACACGACGGGACGGAAATGAAAAACTGTTTTTT. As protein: CASSPGRALLTRRDGNEKLFF.

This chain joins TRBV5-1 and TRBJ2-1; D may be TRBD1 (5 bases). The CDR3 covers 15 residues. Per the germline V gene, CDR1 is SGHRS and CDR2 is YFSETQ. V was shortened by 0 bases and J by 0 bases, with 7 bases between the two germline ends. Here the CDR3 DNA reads TGCGCCAGCAGCTTGGGTGGGGCCTCCTACAATGAGCAGTTCTTC. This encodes CASSLGGASYNEQFF.

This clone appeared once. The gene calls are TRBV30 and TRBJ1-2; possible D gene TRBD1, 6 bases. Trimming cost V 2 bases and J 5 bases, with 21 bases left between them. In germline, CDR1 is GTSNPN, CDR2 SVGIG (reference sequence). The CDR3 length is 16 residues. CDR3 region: CAWSIGRGVDYYGYTF. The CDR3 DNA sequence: TGTGCCTGGAGTATAGGGAGGGGGGTTGATTATTATGGCTACACCTTC.

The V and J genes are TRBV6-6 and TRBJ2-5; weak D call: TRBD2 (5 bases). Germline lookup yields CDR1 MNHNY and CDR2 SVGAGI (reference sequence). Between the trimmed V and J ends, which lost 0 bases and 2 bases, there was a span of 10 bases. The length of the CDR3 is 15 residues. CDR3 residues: CASSYSSTRQETQYF. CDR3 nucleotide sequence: TGTGCCAGCAGTTACTCTTCTACTAGGCAAGAGACCCAGTACTTC.

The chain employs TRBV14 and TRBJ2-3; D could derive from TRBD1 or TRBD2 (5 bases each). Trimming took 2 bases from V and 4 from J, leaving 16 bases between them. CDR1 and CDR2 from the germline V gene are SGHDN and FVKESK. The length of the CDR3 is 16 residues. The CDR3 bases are TGTGCCAGCAGCCAATACAGGCTGCCGCGGGCAGATACGCAGTATTTT. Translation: CASSQYRLPRADTQYF.